The present TCR beta chain was sequenced within a study of vaccination effects on CD4 cells after COVID-19. This clone was counted a few times. What it binds is not known. Assay: immunoSEQ multiplex PCR; the TCRdb copy retains only in-frame clones and omits some. Of tens of thousands of clones listed, more than 70% are singletons. Sequencing followed a ViraFEST assay step that expanded antigen-specific CD4+ T cells with viral peptide pools. It was after approximately 11 days of culture that CD4+ T cells were isolated. Participants received two doses of either the BNT162b2 or mRNA-1273 vaccine. Germline values: CDR1 SGHDN, CDR2 FVKESK. J gave up 6 bases and V 4 bases, and 2 bases lay outside the gene matches. The CDR3 sequence is 14 residues long.

This receptor was obtained from a human donor who received a COVID-19 vaccine. The chain combines TRBV14 with TRBJ1-6, with 8 bases lining up with TRBD1. The specimen was CD4+ T cells from PBMCs cultured with HCoV-229E spike peptides, collected after COVID-19 vaccination. In DNA, the CDR3 is TGTGCCAGCAGCCGGACAGGGCGTAATTCACCCCTCCACTTT. It specifies CASSRTGRNSPLHF.